This T cell receptor beta chain comes out of a study of shared clonotypes between healthy human individuals. Assay used: immunoSEQ multiplex PCR; TCRdb lists only in-frame clones, some missing. The sample lists about 2.4 million clones, approximately 94% occurring once. CDR1 SEHNR and CDR2 FQNEAQ come from the germline V gene (reference sequence). The V and J ends lost 5 bases and 1 base respectively, with 11 bases between them. CDR3 size: 14 residues. On this clone itself: The antigen remains undetermined.

Study conclusions and caveats: A handful of donors had 5% to 6.5% of their naive CD4 clonotypes in common.

The TCR sequence derives from a man younger than 35 in good health. Some clones in this sample may be carry-over from other donors' samples. The V call is TRBV7-9, the J call TRBJ1-1; the D is unclear. The sample was naive CD4+ T cells from PBMCs. Noted subset: CD45RA+ positively selected. CDR3 in DNA: TGTGCCAGCAGCCTTAGTGGGTCGAACACTGAAGCTTTCTTT. It codes for CASSLSGSNTEAFF.